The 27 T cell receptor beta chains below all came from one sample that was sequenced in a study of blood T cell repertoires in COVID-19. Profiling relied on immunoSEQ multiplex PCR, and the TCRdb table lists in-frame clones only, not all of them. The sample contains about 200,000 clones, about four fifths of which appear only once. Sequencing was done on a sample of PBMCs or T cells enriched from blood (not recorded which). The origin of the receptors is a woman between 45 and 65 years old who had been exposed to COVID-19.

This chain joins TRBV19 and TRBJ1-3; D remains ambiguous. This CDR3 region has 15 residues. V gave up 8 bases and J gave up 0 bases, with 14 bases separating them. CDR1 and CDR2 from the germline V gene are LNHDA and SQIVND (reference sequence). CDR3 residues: CASRRSANSGNTIYF. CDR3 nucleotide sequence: TGTGCCAGTCGGAGGTCAGCCAACTCTGGAAACACCATATATTTT.

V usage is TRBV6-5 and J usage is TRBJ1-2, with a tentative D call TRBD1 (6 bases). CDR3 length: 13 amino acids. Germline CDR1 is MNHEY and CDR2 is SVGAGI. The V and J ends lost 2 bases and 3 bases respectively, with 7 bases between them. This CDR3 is CASSYGQYYGYTF. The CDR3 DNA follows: TGTGCCAGCAGTTACGGACAGTACTATGGCTACACCTTC.

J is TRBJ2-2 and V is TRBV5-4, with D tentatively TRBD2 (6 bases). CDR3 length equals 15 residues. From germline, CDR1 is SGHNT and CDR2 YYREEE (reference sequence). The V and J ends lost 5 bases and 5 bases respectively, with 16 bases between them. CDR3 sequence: CASSEGWGLTGELFF. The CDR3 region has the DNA TGTGCCAGCAGTGAGGGGTGGGGACTTACCGGGGAGCTGTTTTTT.

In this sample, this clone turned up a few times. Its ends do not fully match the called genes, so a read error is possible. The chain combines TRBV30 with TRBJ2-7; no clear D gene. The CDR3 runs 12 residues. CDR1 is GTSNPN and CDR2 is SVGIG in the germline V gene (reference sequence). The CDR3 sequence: CAWSGLGHPLFF. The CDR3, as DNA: TGTGCCTGGAGTGGTCTTGGGCACCCCCTTTTCTTC.

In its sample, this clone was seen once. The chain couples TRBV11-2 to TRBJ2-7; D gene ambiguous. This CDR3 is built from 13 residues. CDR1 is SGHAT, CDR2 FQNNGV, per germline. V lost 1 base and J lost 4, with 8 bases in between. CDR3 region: CASSLAVFYEQYF. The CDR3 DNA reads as TGTGCCAGCAGCTTAGCTGTTTTTTACGAGCAGTACTTC.

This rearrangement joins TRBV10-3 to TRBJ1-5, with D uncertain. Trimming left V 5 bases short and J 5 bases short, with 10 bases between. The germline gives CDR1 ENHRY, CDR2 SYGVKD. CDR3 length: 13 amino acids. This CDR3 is CAISREGDQPQHF. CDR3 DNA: TGTGCCATCAGTAGGGAGGGAGATCAGCCCCAGCATTTT.

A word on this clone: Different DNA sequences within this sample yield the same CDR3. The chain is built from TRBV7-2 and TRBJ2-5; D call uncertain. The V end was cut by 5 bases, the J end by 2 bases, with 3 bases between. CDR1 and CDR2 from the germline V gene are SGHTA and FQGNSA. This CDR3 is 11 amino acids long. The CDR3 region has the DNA TGTGCCAGCAGCCTGCAAGAGACCCAGTACTTC. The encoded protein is CASSLQETQYF.

CDR3 in DNA: TGTGCCACCAGCCCAGGGTCCAACACTGAAGCTTTCTTT. Translated, it gives CATSPGSNTEAFF. V gene TRBV10-3 combines with J gene TRBJ1-1; weak D call: TRBD1 (5 bases). Between the trimmed V and J ends, which lost 10 bases and 2 bases, there was a span of 14 bases. Germline loops: CDR1 ENHRY, CDR2 SYGVKD. The CDR3 covers 13 residues.

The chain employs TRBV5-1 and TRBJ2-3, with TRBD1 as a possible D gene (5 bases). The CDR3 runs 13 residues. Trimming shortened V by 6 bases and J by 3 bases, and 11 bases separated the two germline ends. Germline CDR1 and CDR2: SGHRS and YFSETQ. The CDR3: CASTSQGTDTQYF. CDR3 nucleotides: TGCGCCAGCACCTCCCAGGGAACAGATACGCAGTATTTT.

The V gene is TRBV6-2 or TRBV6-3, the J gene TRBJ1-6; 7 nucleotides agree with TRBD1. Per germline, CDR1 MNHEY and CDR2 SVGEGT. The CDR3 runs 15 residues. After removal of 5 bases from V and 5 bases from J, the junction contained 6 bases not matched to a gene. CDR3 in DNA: TGTGCCAGCAGTACCCTGGGACAGAATAATTCACCCCTCCACTTT. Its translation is CASSTLGQNNSPLHF.

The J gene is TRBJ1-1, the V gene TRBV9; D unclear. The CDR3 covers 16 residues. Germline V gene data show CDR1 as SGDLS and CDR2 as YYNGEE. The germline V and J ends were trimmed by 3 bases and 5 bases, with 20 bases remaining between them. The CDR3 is CASSERGGWGATEAFF. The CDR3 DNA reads TGTGCCAGCAGCGAGCGAGGAGGGTGGGGTGCTACTGAAGCTTTCTTT.

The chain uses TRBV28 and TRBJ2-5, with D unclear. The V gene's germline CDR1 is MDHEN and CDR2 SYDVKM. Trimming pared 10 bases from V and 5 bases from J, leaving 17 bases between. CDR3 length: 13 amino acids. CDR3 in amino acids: CATTFPGRETQYF. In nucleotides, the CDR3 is TGTGCCACCACCTTCCCGGGTAGGGAGACCCAGTACTTC.

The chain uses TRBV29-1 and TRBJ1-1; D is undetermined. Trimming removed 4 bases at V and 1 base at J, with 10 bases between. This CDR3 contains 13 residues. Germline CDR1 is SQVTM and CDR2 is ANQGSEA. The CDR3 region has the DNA TGCAGCGTTGGGTGGGCCGGGAACACTGAAGCTTTCTTT. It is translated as CSVGWAGNTEAFF.

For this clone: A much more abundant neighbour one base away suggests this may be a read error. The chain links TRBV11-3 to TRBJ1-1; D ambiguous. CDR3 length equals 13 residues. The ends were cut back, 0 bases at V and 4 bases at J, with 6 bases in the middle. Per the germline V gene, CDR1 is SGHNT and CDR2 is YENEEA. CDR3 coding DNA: TGTGCCAGCAGCTTAGAGAGGTTCACTGAAGCTTTCTTT. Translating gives CASSLERFTEAFF.

CDR3 loop: CASSLDGGTNTEAFF. In DNA form, the CDR3 reads TGCGCCAGCAGCCTGGATGGGGGGACGAACACTGAAGCTTTCTTT. V usage is TRBV5-1 and J usage is TRBJ1-1, with a possible D match to TRBD1 (5 bases). Germline V gene lookup returns CDR1 SGHRS and CDR2 YFSETQ. The CDR3 consists of 15 residues. V dropped 4 bases and J dropped 1 base, with 14 bases sitting between them.

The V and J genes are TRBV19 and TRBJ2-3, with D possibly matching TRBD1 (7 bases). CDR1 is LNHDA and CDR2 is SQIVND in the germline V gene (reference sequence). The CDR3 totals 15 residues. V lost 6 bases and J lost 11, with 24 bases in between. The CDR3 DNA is TGTGCCAGTAGCGAATGGGGCGGGGCTGCAGGGGGGCAGTATTTT. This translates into CASSEWGGAAGGQYF.

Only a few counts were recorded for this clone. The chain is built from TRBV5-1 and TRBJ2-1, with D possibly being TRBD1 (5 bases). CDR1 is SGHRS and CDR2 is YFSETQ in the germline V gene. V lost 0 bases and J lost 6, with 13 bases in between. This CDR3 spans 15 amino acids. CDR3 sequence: CASSLGGMPGNEQFF. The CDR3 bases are TGCGCCAGCAGCTTGGGGGGCATGCCGGGCAATGAGCAGTTCTTC.

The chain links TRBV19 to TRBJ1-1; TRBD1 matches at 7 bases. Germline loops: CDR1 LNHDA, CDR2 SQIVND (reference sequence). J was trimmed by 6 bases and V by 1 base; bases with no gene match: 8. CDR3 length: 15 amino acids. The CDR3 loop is CASSIVGGGEAEAFF. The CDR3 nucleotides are TGTGCCAGTAGTATAGTAGGAGGGGGCGAGGCTGAAGCTTTCTTT.

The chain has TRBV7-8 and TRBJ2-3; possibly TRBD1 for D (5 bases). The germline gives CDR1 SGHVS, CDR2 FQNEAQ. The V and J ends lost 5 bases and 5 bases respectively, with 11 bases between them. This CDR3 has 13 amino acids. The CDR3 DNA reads TGTGCCAGCAGCACAGGACGGAGAGATACGCAGTATTTT. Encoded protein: CASSTGRRDTQYF.

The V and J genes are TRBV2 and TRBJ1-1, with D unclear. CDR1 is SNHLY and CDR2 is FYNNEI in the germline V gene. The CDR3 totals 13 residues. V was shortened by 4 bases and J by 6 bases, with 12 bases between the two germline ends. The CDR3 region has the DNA TGTGCCAGCAGTGGAGAACGGGGTGCTGAAGCTTTCTTT. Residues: CASSGERGAEAFF.

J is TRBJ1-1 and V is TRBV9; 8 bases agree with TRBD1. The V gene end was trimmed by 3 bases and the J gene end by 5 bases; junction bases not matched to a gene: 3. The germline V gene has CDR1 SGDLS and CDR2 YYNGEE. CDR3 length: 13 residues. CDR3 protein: CASSAGGGTEAFF. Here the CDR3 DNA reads TGTGCCAGCAGCGCAGGGGGCGGGACTGAAGCTTTCTTT.

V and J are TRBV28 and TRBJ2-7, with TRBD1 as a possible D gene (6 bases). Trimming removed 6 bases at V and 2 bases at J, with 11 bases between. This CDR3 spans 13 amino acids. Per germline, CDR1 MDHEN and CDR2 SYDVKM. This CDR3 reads CASRTGFTYEQYF. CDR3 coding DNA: TGTGCCAGCAGGACAGGCTTTACCTACGAGCAGTACTTC.

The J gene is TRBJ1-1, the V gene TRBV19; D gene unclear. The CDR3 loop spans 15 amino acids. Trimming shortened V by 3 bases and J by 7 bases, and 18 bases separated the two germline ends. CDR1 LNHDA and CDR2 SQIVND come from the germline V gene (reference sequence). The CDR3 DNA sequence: TGTGCCAGTAGTATTAGAGGTCCGGACTCGCGTGAAGCTTTCTTT. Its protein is CASSIRGPDSREAFF.

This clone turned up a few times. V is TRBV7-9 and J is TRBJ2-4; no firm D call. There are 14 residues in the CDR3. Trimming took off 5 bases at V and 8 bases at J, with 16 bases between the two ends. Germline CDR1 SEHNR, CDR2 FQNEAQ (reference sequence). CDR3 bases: TGTGCCAGCAGCCCCTCTTTAGCTGAGGACATTCAGTACTTC. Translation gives CASSPSLAEDIQYF.

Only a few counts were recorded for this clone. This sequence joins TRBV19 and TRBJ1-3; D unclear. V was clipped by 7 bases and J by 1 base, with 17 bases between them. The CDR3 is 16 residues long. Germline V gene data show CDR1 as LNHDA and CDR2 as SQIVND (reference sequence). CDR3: CASTSRGAASGNTIYF. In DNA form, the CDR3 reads TGTGCCAGTACCTCCCGAGGAGCCGCGTCTGGAAACACCATATATTTT.

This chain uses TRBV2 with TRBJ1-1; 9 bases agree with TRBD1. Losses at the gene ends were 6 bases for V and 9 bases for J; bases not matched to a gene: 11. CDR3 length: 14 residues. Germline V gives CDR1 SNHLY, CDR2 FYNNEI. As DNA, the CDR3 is TGTGCCAGCAGGGCACAGGGGGCGGTTTTTAAAGCTTTCTTT. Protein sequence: CASRAQGAVFKAFF.

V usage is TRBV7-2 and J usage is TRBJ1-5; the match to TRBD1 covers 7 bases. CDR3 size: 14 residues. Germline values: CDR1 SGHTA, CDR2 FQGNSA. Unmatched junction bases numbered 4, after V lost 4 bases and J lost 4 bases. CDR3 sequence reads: CASSSTGANQPQHF. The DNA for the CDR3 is TGTGCCAGCAGCTCTACAGGGGCAAATCAGCCCCAGCATTTT.